This section outlines one T cell receptor beta chain sequence together with its context. This clonotype was seen ten or more times. It lacks a known antigen. No base quality information exists; no much larger clone differs at one position. Taken with the paper, the label for treatment or condition translates to: live attenuated yellow fever vaccine strain. PBMCs were isolated from peripheral blood using a standard Ficoll-Paque protocol. Dynabeads CD4 and CD8 positive selection kits were used to isolate CD4 and CD8 T-cell fractions. TriZol was used to extract RNA from bulk PBMCs, from CD4 and CD8 fractions, and from dextramer-positive and dextramer-negative fractions. The CDR1 and CDR2 encoded by the germline V gene are SGHRS and YFSETQ. The CDR3, cysteine through phenylalanine, is 13 amino acids long. The sequence is cut down to CDR3 DNA, 39 bases in frame from base 1. The germline ends are 15 bases apart after V is trimmed by 7 bases and J by 7 bases.

This entry comes from a study of T cells after yellow fever vaccination (dated by TCRdb to the late 2010s). With respect to the entire study: Libraries from fractions with low cell numbers were prepared with the SMART-Seq v4 Ultra Low Input RNA kit. To follow T-cell clones before and after primary and booster YFV17D yellow fever vaccination, bulk TCR alpha and beta repertoires were sequenced over time. The cohort comprised two healthy male donors, one aged 18 to 30 and one aged 30 to 40 years. Blood was drawn at multiple timepoints before and after primary and secondary immunization, with bulk PBMC replicates and cell subsets isolated.

General conclusions and limits of the study: Compared with the primary T-cell response, the secondary T-cell response was faster but weaker, reaching its peak on day 5 rather than on day 15. FACS-sorted repertoires could contain abundant contaminating clonotypes from the bulk population, so computational filtering was required. After the booster, most clones that had expanded after primary vaccination were detected again (nearly 97% of CD4 and about 88% of CD8), suggesting broad maintenance of memory. A small fraction of clonotypes appeared in both the CD4 and CD8 compartments, likely as a result of convergent recombination. Because only a couple of donors were included in the study, the extent to which the findings can be generalized is limited.

Data came from an Illumina NovaSeq 6000. TCR cDNA was made using 5'RACE template switching, a step that added a universal primer site and unique molecular identifiers. Priming of cDNA synthesis was performed from both the TCR alpha and TCR beta constant segments. Libraries were amplified in two PCR steps, with sample barcodes and sequencing adapters added in the second step. Sequencing of libraries was done on Illumina HiSeq 2500 (2x100 bp) or NovaSeq (2x150 bp). The authors' pipeline ran thus. Demultiplexing of reads and collapsing into UMI consensus sequences were performed with MIGEC, and V(D)J alignment was carried out with MiXCR. Clonotypes responding to the vaccine were identified with edgeR on replicate PBMC samples, with the criteria of FDR below 0.01 and a log2 fold change above 5 up to day 15. Each bulk clonotype received a CD4 or CD8 identity based on whether the sequenced CD4 or CD8 repertoire contained that clonotype at higher abundance. The raw public reads went through TCRdb reprocessing: fastp at Q25, MiXCR clone calling, in-frame beta chains kept. Here each entry gathers all rows of one CDR3 protein and keeps the most common genes and DNA. V and J calls and clone size were set by TCRdb, not the authors. The sample has 300,000 to 400,000 distinct CDR3 sequences on record, around 12% of them singletons. Roughly 3% of the sample comes from the top ten.

The chain is assembled from TRBV5-1 and TRBJ2-1; perhaps TRBD2 is the D gene, with 6 bases matching. This receptor was identified in a man between 18 and 35 years old who received the YFV17D yellow fever vaccine. The sample was CD4+ T cells sorted from PBMCs, taken 15 days after the yellow fever booster vaccination. The CDR3 corresponds to CASSRGAGNEQFF. Here is the DNA: TGCGCCAGCTCCCGGGGCGCGGGAAATGAGCAGTTCTTC.